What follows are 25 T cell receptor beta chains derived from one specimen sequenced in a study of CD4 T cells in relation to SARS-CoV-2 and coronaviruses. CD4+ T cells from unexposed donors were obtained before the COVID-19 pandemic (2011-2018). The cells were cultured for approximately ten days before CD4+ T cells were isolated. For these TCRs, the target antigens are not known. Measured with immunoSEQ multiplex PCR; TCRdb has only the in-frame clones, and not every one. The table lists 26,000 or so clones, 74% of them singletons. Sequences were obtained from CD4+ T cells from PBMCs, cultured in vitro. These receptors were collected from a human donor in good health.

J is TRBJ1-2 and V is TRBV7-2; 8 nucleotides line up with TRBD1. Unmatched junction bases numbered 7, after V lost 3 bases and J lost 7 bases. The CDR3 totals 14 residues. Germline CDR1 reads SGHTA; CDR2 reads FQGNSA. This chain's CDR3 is CASSFSPTGAGYTF. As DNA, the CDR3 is TGTGCCAGCAGCTTCAGTCCGACAGGGGCTGGCTACACCTTC.

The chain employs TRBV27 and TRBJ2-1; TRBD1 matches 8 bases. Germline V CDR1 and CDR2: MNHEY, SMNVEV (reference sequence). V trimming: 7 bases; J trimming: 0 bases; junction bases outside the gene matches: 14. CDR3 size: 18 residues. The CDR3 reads CASIPDPTGANSYNEQFF. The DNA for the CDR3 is TGTGCCAGCATACCTGACCCGACAGGGGCGAACTCCTACAATGAGCAGTTCTTC.

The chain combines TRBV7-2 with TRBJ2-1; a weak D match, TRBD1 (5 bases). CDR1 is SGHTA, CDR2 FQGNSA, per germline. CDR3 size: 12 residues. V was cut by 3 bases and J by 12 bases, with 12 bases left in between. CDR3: CASSLGPQGQFF. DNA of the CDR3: TGTGCCAGCAGCTTGGGGCCCCAGGGGCAGTTCTTC.

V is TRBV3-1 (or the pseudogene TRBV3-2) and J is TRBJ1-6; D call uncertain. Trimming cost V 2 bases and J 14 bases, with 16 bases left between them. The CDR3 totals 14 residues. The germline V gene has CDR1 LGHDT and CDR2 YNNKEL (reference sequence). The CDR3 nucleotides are TGTGCCAGCAGCCAAACCCGGCCCCCCTCGGCCCTCCACTTT. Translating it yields CASSQTRPPSALHF.

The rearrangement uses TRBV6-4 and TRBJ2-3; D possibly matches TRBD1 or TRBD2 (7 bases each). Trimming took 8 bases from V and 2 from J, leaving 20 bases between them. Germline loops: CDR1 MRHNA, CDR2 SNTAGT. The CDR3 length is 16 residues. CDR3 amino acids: CASPSRGRLATDTQYF. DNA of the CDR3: TGTGCCAGCCCCTCCAGGGGGAGACTAGCCACAGATACGCAGTATTTT.

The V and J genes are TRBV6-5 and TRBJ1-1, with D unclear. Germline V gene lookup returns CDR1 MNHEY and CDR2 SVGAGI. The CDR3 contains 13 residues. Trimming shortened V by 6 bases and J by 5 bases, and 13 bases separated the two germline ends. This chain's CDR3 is CASSLGLGTEAFF. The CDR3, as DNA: TGTGCCAGCAGCCTCGGACTCGGGACTGAAGCTTTCTTT.

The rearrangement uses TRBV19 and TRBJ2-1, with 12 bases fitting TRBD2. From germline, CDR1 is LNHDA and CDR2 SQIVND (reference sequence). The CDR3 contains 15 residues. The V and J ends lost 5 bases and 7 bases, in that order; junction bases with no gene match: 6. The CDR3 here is CASSWTSGIRNEQFF. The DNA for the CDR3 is TGTGCCAGTAGTTGGACTAGCGGGATCCGGAATGAGCAGTTCTTC. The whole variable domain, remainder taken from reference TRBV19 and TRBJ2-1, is DGGITQSPKYLFRKEGQNVTLSCEQNLNHDAMYWYRQDPGQGLRLIYYSQIVNDFQKGDIAEGYSVSREKKESFPLTVTSAQKNPTAFYLCASSWTSGIRNEQFFGPGTRLTVL.

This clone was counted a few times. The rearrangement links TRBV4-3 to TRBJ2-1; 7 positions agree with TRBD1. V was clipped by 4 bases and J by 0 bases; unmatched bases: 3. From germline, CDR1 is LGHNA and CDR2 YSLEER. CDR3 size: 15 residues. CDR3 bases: TGCGCCAGCAGCCTTGGGACAGCCTCCTACAATGAGCAGTTCTTC. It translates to CASSLGTASYNEQFF.

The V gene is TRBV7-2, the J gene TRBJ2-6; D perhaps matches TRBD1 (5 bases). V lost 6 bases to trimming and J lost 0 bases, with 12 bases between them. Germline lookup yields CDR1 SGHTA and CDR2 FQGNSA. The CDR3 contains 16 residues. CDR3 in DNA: TGTGCCAGCAGATCTGACAGCTACTCTGGGGCCAACGTCCTGACTTTC. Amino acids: CASRSDSYSGANVLTF. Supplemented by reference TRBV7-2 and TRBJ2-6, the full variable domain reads GAGVSQSPSNKVTEKGKDVELRCDPISGHTALYWYRQSLGQGLEFLIYFQGNSAPDKSGLPSDRFSAERTGGSVSTLTIQRTQQEDSAVYLCASRSDSYSGANVLTFGAGSRLTVL.

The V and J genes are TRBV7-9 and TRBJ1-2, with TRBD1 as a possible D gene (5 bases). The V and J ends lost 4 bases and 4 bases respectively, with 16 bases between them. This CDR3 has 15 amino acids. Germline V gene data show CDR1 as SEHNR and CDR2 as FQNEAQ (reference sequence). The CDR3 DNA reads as TGTGCCAGCAGCTCCTCGGGGGGAGCGGGCTATGGCTACACCTTC. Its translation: CASSSSGGAGYGYTF.

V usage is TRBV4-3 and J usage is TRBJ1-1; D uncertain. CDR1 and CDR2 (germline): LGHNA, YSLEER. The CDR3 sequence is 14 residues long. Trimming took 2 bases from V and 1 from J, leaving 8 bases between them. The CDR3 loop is CASSQRAANTEAFF. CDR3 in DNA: TGCGCCAGCAGCCAACGAGCAGCGAACACTGAAGCTTTCTTT.

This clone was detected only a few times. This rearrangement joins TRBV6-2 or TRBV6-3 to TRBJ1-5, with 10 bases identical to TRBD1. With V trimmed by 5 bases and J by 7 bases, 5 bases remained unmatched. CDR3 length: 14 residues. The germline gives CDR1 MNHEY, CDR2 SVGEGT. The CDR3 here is CASSLTGGGQPQHF. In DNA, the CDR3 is TGTGCCAGCAGTCTGACAGGGGGCGGACAGCCCCAGCATTTT.

CDR3 residues: CASSQGRAEAFF. The CDR3 bases are TGTGCCAGCTCACAAGGGAGGGCTGAAGCTTTCTTT. This rearrangement joins TRBV18 to TRBJ1-1; D is ambiguous. Germline V gene data show CDR1 as KGHSH and CDR2 as LQKENI. This CDR3 is 12 amino acids long. The V gene lost 4 bases and the J gene lost 6 bases, with 9 bases spanning the gap.

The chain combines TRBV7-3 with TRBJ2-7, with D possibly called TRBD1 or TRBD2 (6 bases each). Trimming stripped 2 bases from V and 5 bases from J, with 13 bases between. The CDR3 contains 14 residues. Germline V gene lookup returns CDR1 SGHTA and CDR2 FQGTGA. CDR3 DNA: TGTGCCAGCAGCTTAGGGGGGCCGTCCCACGAGCAGTACTTC. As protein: CASSLGGPSHEQYF. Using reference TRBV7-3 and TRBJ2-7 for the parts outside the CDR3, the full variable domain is GAGVSQTPSNKVTEKGKYVELRCDPISGHTALYWYRQSLGQGPEFLIYFQGTGAADDSGLPNDRFFAVRPEGSVSTLKIQRTERGDSAVYLCASSLGGPSHEQYFGPGTRLTVT.

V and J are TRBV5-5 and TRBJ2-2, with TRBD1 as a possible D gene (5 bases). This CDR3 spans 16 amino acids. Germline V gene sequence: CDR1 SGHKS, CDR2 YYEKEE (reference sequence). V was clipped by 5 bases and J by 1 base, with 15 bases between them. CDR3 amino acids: CASSYYGQGNTGELFF. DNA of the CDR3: TGTGCCAGCAGTTATTACGGGCAGGGGAACACCGGGGAGCTGTTTTTT.

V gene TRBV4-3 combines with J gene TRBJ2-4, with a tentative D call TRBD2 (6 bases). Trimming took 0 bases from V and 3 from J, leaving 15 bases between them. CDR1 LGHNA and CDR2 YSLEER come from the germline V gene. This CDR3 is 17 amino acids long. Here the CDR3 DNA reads TGCGCCAGCAGCCAAGATTTGGCGGGATTGGGCAAAAACATTCAGTACTTC. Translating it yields CASSQDLAGLGKNIQYF.

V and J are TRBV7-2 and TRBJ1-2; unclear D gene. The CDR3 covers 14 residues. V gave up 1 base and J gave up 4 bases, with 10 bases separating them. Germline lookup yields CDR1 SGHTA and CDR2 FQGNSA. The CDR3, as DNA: TGTGCCAGCAGCTTAGGTGTCAGTCCCTATGGCTACACCTTC. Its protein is CASSLGVSPYGYTF.

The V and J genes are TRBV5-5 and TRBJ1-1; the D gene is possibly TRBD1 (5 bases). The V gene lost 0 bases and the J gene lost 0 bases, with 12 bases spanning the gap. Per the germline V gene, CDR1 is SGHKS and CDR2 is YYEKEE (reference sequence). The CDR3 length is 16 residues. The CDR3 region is CASSLGPGRMNTEAFF. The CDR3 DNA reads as TGTGCCAGCAGCTTGGGTCCGGGGCGGATGAACACTGAAGCTTTCTTT.

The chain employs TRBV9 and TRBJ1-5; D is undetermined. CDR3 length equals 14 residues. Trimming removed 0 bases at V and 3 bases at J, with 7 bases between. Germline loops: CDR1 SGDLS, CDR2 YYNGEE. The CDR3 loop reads CASSVGQFNQPQHF. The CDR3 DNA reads TGTGCCAGCAGCGTAGGCCAGTTCAATCAGCCCCAGCATTTT.

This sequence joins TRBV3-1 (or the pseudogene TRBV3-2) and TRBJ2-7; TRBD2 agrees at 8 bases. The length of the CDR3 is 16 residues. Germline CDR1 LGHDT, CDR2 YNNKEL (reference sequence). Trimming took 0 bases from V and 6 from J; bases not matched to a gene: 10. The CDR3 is CASSQDRAGAGTEQYF. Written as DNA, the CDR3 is TGTGCCAGCAGCCAAGATCGAGCGGGAGCAGGAACCGAGCAGTACTTC.

CDR3 loop: CASSQDATRGSRNTIYF. CDR3 DNA: TGTGCCAGCAGCCAAGACGCCACCAGGGGGAGTAGAAACACCATATATTTT. The genes are TRBV4-2 and TRBJ1-3; 7 nucleotides align to TRBD1. CDR1 and CDR2 from the germline V gene are LGHNA and YNFKEQ. The CDR3 consists of 17 residues. J was trimmed by 5 bases and V by 0 bases; bases with no gene match: 10.

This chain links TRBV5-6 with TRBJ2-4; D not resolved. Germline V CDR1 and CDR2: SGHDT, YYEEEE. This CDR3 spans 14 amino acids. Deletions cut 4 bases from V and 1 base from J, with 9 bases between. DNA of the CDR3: TGTGCCAGCAGCGGATGGGTGGCCAAAAACATTCAGTACTTC. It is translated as CASSGWVAKNIQYF.

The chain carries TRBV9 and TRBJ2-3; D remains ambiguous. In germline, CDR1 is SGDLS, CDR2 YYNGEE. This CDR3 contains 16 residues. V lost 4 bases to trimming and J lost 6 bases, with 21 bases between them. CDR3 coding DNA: TGTGCCAGCAGCACGGCCGGCACAAGACCCTCGGATACGCAGTATTTT. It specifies CASSTAGTRPSDTQYF.

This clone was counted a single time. The CDR3 region is CASSIWQGVDYGYTF. DNA for the CDR3: TGTGCCAGTAGTATTTGGCAGGGTGTTGACTATGGCTACACCTTC. The rearrangement uses TRBV19 and TRBJ1-2; D is possibly TRBD1 (5 bases). In germline, CDR1 is LNHDA, CDR2 SQIVND (reference sequence). V was cut by 3 bases and J by 3 bases, with 14 bases left in between. CDR3 length equals 15 residues.

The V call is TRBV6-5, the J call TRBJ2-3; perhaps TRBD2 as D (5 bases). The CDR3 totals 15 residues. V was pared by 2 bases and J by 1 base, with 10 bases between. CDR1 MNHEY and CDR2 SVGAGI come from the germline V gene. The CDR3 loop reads CASSYGGDRTDTQYF. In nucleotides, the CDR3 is TGTGCCAGCAGTTACGGAGGAGATCGCACAGATACGCAGTATTTT.